These T cell receptor beta chains were read from a single sample in a study of human T cells and chemical hapten exposure. TCRdb processed the RACE reads anew with MiXCR; each CDR3 protein has one entry. The data show more than 75,000 distinct CDR3 sequences, approximately 9.9% seen once. Material: whole blood, obtained in connection with sensitization to the hapten diphenylcyclopropenone (DPC). The origin of the receptors is a woman aged 35 to 49 with alopecia areata. Some clones in this sample may be carry-over from other donors' samples. Each CDR3 is given with its conserved first and last residue. Fields, in order: D gene, J gene, CDR3 length, V gene, clone size, CDR3 protein, CDR3 DNA. D genes are given only for firm matches. Size is stated for part of the rows, as once, few or many counts, or as a class when the clone is expanded.

NA,TRBJ2-4,16,TRBV7-2,many,CASSREAGAAKNIQYF,TGTGCCAGCAGCCGGGAGGCAGGGGCGGCCAAAAACATTCAGTACTTC
NA,TRBJ1-1,13,TRBV20-1,many,CSARSGGGTEAFF,TGCAGTGCTAGATCAGGCGGGGGCACTGAAGCTTTCTTT
NA,TRBJ1-5,13,TRBV20-1,NA,CSALPYSNQPQHF,TGCAGTGCTCTCCCGTATAGCAATCAGCCCCAGCATTTT
NA,TRBJ1-1,12,TRBV29-1,NA,CSVAQMNTEAFF,TGCAGCGTTGCTCAGATGAACACTGAAGCTTTCTTT
TRBD2,TRBJ2-5,15,TRBV2,many,CASSDQRGGQETQYF,TGTGCCAGCAGTGATCAGCGGGGGGGACAAGAGACCCAGTACTTC
NA,TRBJ2-7,12,TRBV2,few,CASRFDGGEQYF,TGTGCCAGCAGATTTGACGGAGGCGAGCAGTACTTC
NA,TRBJ2-7,14,TRBV7-2,many,CASSWGLISYEQYF,TGTGCCAGCAGCTGGGGACTGATATCCTACGAGCAGTACTTC
NA,TRBJ1-1,14,TRBV7-2,many,CASSSRGYGTEAFF,TGTGCCAGCAGCTCTCGAGGTTACGGCACTGAAGCTTTCTTT
TRBD1,TRBJ2-3,15,TRBV5-1,NA,CASSTGTASTDTQYF,TGCGCCAGCAGCACGGGGACAGCTAGCACAGATACGCAGTATTTT
NA,TRBJ1-1,17,TRBV4-3,many,CASSQVPAAVKDTEAFF,TGCGCCAGCAGCCAAGTGCCCGCCGCCGTTAAGGACACTGAAGCTTTCTTT
NA,TRBJ2-5,15,TRBV28,many,CASSLRLETGGTQYF,TGTGCCAGCAGTCTTCGGTTAGAGACCGGCGGGACCCAGTACTTC
TRBD1,TRBJ1-1,14,TRBV3-1,NA,CASSLGTGNTEAFF,TGTGCCAGCAGCCTGGGGACAGGGAACACTGAAGCTTTCTTT
TRBD1,TRBJ1-2,13,TRBV5-5,many,CASSRQGVYGYTF,TGTGCCAGCAGCAGACAGGGGGTCTATGGCTACACCTTC
NA,TRBJ2-4,14,TRBV6-2/TRBV6-3,NA,CASSFPDYENIQYF,TGTGCCAGCAGTTTCCCGGACTACGAAAACATTCAGTACTTC
NA,TRBJ2-7,12,TRBV10-3,NA,CAISGDVYEQYF,TGTGCCATCAGTGGGGATGTTTACGAGCAGTACTTC
NA,TRBJ2-3,11,TRBV7-9,NA,CASSPTPGQYF,TGTGCCAGCAGCCCGACTCCTGGGCAGTATTTT
NA,TRBJ1-5,15,TRBV6-2/TRBV6-3,few,CASSLERYSNQPQHF,TGTGCCAGCAGTTTGGAAAGGTATAGCAATCAGCCCCAGCATTTT
NA,TRBJ2-2,14,TRBV11-2,many,CAFKPPFNTGELFF,TGTGCCTTCAAACCACCCTTCAACACCGGGGAGCTGTTTTTT
NA,TRBJ2-6,18,TRBV4-3,many,CASSHAGSYISGANVLTF,TGCGCCAGCAGCCACGCGGGATCCTACATCTCTGGGGCCAACGTCCTGACTTTC